This TCR beta chain was profiled in a study of cytomegalovirus exposure and HLA in healthy donors. With 60 Vbeta and 13 Jbeta primers, the PCR was carried out. The repertoire was sequenced with immunoSEQ multiplex PCR; TCRdb's copy has only in-frame clones and lacks some. The table includes under 100,000 clones, approximately 70% detected once. In its sample, this clone was seen once. The target antigen is unknown. Study outcomes and limitations: According to the study, around 180 TCR beta chains were cytomegalovirus-associated. Previous analysis showed most TCR beta V segments were productive about 90% or about 30% of the time.

There are 17 residues in the CDR3. The J segment lost 2 bases and the V segment lost 5 bases, leaving 11 bases of the junction unmatched. Per the germline V gene, CDR1 is SEHNR and CDR2 is FQNEAQ (reference sequence). The sequenced sample consisted of PBMCs. The origin of this receptor is a woman in her fifties or sixties in good health and CMV-seropositive. The V and J genes are TRBV7-9 and TRBJ2-2; 7 bases match TRBD1. CDR3 in amino acids: CASSGGRDRVNTGELFF. The DNA of the CDR3 is TGTGCCAGCAGCGGGGGCCGGGACAGAGTTAACACCGGGGAGCTGTTTTTT.